This entry is about one TCR beta chain. Its antigen is not known. Time point indicated: week 5, during vaccination. Topical imiquimod was applied with each vaccine dose, which held 300 ug of mutant IDH1 20-mer peptide. The data originate from a study of a mutant IDH1 vaccine in newly diagnosed glioma. Turning to the study itself: Across weeks 1, 3, 5, 7, 11, 15, 19 and 23, patients received a vaccination each time, eight in all. The study started vaccination 4-6 weeks after radiotherapy alone, or with temozolomide cycles.

The study, taken as a whole, reports: There seemed to be no relation between pseudoprogression and changes in top peripheral T cell clonotypes.

Sequencing used immunoSEQ multiplex PCR; TCRdb keeps in-frame clones, though not all of them. The data hold roughly 50,000 clones, with 75% to 85% observed a single time. Sequencing was performed on PBMCs, taken from a glioma patient whose treatment included an IDH1 peptide vaccine. The sequence derives from a man aged 30 to 39 with glioma.

CDR3 DNA sequence: TGCGCCAGCAGCTTCCCCTCTAGCGGGGGTCTTCCTGGATACAATGAGCAGTTCTTC. Translation gives CASSFPSSGGLPGYNEQFF. This chain joins TRBV5-1 and TRBJ2-1, with 10 bases lining up with TRBD2. The CDR3 extends over 19 amino acids. V trimming: 2 bases; J trimming: 4 bases; junction bases outside the gene matches: 15. Germline V gene data show CDR1 as SGHRS and CDR2 as YFSETQ.